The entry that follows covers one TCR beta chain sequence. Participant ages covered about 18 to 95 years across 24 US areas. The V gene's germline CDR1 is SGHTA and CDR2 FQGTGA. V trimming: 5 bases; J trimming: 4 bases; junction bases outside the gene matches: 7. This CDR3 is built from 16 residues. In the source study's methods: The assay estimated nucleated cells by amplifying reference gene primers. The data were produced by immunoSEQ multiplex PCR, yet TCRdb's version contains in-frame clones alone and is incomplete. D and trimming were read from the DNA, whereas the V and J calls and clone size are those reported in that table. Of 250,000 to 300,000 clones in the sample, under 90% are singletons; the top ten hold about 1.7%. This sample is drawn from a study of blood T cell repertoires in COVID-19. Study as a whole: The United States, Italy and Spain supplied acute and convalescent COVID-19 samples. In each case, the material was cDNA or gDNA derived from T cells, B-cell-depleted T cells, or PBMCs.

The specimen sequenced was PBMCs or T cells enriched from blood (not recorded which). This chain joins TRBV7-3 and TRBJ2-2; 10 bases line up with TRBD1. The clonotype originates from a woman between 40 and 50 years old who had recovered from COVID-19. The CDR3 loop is CASSRRGTGATGELFF. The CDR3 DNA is TGTGCCAGCAGCCGCAGAGGGACAGGGGCCACCGGGGAGCTGTTTTTT.